These T cell receptor beta chains were read from a single sample in a study of identifying expanded T cells in peripheral blood. Assay used: immunoSEQ multiplex PCR; TCRdb lists only in-frame clones, some missing. The repertoire consists of about 89,000 clones, with around 87% occurring once and the leading ten covering approximately 5.6%. Sequencing was done on a sample of blood. The receptors were gathered from a person aged 18 to 75 in good health. Each CDR3 is given with its conserved first and last residue. D genes are given only for firm matches. The size of a clone is reported for some rows only, either as once, few or many, or as a class for expanded clones.

size,J,D,V,CDR3,DNA
-,TRBJ2-3,-,TRBV10-3,CAIADQTDTQYF,TGTGCCATCGCGGACCAAACAGATACGCAGTATTTT
once,TRBJ2-5,TRBD1,TRBV11-1,CASSPLGQQETQYF,TGTGCCAGCAGCCCGCTGGGACAGCAAGAGACCCAGTACTTC
-,TRBJ2-3,-,TRBV4-1,CASSQGMGASVEDTQYF,TGCGCCAGCAGCCAAGGTATGGGGGCTAGCGTGGAAGATACGCAGTATTTT
-,TRBJ2-5,-,TRBV5-1,CASSLAEDPLQETQYF,TGCGCCAGCAGCTTGGCCGAGGACCCCCTCCAAGAGACCCAGTACTTC
-,TRBJ2-3,-,TRBV11-3,CASSLGQTSTDTQYF,TGTGCCAGCAGCTTAGGTCAGACTAGCACAGATACGCAGTATTTT
-,TRBJ1-1,-,TRBV5-4,CASSQERNTEAFF,TGTGCCAGCAGCCAAGAGCGGAACACTGAAGCTTTCTTT
-,TRBJ2-5,-,TRBV5-1,CASSLAGSSSQETQYF,TGCGCCAGCAGCTTGGCCGGATCCTCGTCCCAAGAGACCCAGTACTTC
-,TRBJ1-1,-,TRBV9,CASSVASNTEAFF,TGTGCCAGCAGCGTAGCATCGAACACTGAAGCTTTCTTT
-,TRBJ2-5,TRBD2,TRBV19,CASSPSGGALETQYF,TGTGCCAGTAGTCCTAGCGGGGGGGCCCTAGAGACCCAGTACTTC
-,TRBJ1-1,TRBD1,TRBV18,CASSPGQGHTEAFF,TGTGCCAGCTCACCGGGACAGGGACACACTGAAGCTTTCTTT
-,TRBJ2-3,-,TRBV7-6,CASSLSPLAADTQYF,TGTGCCAGCAGCTTATCCCCCTTAGCCGCAGATACGCAGTATTTT
-,TRBJ1-2,-,TRBV20-1,CSARVWYGYTF,TGCAGTGCTAGAGTGTGGTACGGCTACACCTTC
-,TRBJ2-4,-,TRBV6-5,CASSSGRGDIQYF,TGTGCCAGCAGTTCGGGCAGGGGAGACATTCAGTACTTC
-,TRBJ2-1,-,TRBV7-3,CASSRGSGNEQFF,TGTGCCAGCAGCCGGGGGTCCGGGAATGAGCAGTTCTTC
-,TRBJ1-4,-,TRBV6-5,CASSYFGRVGEKLFF,TGTGCCAGCAGTTATTTTGGCAGGGTAGGGGAAAAACTGTTTTTT
-,TRBJ2-7,-,TRBV19,CASSMQQNGPYEQYF,TGTGCCAGTAGTATGCAGCAAAACGGGCCCTACGAGCAGTACTTC
once,TRBJ2-7,TRBD2,TRBV7-6,CASSSGLAGYEQYF,TGTGCCAGCAGCTCCGGACTAGCGGGGTACGAGCAGTACTTC
-,TRBJ2-2,TRBD2,TRBV19,CASSIAGGTGELFF,TGTGCCAGTAGTATAGCGGGGGGTACCGGGGAGCTGTTTTTT
-,TRBJ1-2,-,TRBV12-5,CASGAGVLVDGPNVTKHHHYGYTF,TGTGCTAGTGGGGCAGGGGTTCTTGTGGACGGGCCGAACGTAACTAAACATCACCACTATGGCTACACCTTC
-,TRBJ1-2,-,TRBV19,CASSIRTGPHSNYGYTF,TGTGCCAGTAGTATTCGTACAGGACCACATTCTAACTATGGCTACACCTTC
once,TRBJ1-5,-,TRBV25-1,CASSEGGPRQPQHF,TGTGCCAGCAGTGAAGGCGGCCCCAGGCAGCCCCAGCATTTT
once,TRBJ2-3,-,TRBV30,CAWSPITDTQYF,TGTGCCTGGAGTCCCATCACAGATACGCAGTATTTT
-,TRBJ2-1,-,TRBV15,CATSRRDGEQFF,TGTGCCACCAGCAGACGGGACGGTGAGCAGTTCTTC
-,TRBJ1-4,-,TRBV7-2,CASSFNPTTNEKLFF,TGTGCCAGCAGCTTCAACCCAACAACTAATGAAAAACTGTTTTTT
-,TRBJ1-1,-,TRBV18,CASSPAGVEAFF,TGTGCCAGCTCACCCGCGGGGGTTGAAGCTTTCTTT
-,TRBJ1-2,TRBD1,TRBV7-2,CASSFLRQGSGYTF,TGTGCCAGCAGCTTCCTCCGACAGGGGAGCGGCTACACCTTC
many,TRBJ1-5,TRBD1,TRBV7-2,CASSFGPGQGYQPQHF,TGTGCCAGCAGCTTTGGTCCGGGACAGGGGTATCAGCCCCAGCATTTT
-,TRBJ1-6,-,TRBV6-5,CASSYGGPGENSPLHF,TGTGCCAGCAGTTACGGCGGTCCTGGAGAGAATTCACCCCTCCACTTT
-,TRBJ1-1,-,TRBV7-2,CASSAMERALAFF,TGTGCCAGCAGCGCTATGGAGCGCGCCTTAGCTTTCTTT
-,TRBJ1-2,-,TRBV25-1,CASSEYRIDGYTF,TGTGCCAGCAGTGAATACCGGATTGATGGCTACACCTTC
-,TRBJ2-5,-,TRBV5-8,CASSIQGGETQYF,TGTGCCAGCAGCATACAGGGGGGGGAGACCCAGTACTTC
-,TRBJ1-6,-,TRBV5-1,CASSLVPDRNSPLHF,TGCGCCAGCAGCTTGGTCCCGGACCGAAATTCACCCCTCCACTTT
-,TRBJ1-5,-,TRBV21-1,CASSLPGHNQPQHF,TGTGCCAGCAGCCTACCGGGGCACAATCAGCCCCAGCATTTT
once,TRBJ1-1,TRBD1,TRBV15,CATSRGDRALNTEAFF,TGTGCCACCAGCAGAGGGGACAGGGCACTGAACACTGAAGCTTTCTTT
-,TRBJ1-5,-,TRBV21-1,CASSKKDKPQHF,TGTGCCAGCAGCAAGAAGGACAAGCCCCAGCATTTT
-,TRBJ1-2,-,TRBV2,CASSDVGGGDYGYTF,TGTGCCAGCAGTGATGTGGGCGGCGGGGACTATGGCTACACCTTC
-,TRBJ2-5,TRBD2,TRBV7-9,CASSPTSLALAEGAQYF,TGTGCCAGCAGCCCCACGAGCCTAGCGCTAGCGGAAGGGGCCCAGTACTTC
-,TRBJ1-3,-,TRBV5-6,CASSLRGIFGNTIYF,TGTGCCAGCAGCTTGAGGGGGATCTTTGGAAACACCATATATTTT
-,TRBJ1-3,-,TRBV28,CASSLLEGNFGNTIYF,TGTGCCAGCAGTTTATTAGAGGGTAATTTTGGAAACACCATATATTTT
-,TRBJ1-1,-,TRBV11-2,CASSFGNSGEAFF,TGTGCCAGCAGCTTCGGAAATTCGGGTGAAGCTTTCTTT
-,TRBJ1-2,-,TRBV5-6,CASSLYGMWTF,TGTGCCAGCAGCTTGTATGGGATGTGGACCTTC
-,TRBJ1-4,-,TRBV2,CASQLPRSKLFF,TGTGCCAGCCAACTTCCCCGATCAAAACTGTTTTTT
-,TRBJ2-2,TRBD1,TRBV6-5,CASSYETGTGELFF,TGTGCCAGCAGTTACGAGACAGGGACCGGGGAGCTGTTTTTT
-,TRBJ1-2,TRBD1,TRBV29-1,CSGGQSGGYTF,TGCAGCGGGGGACAGTCGGGTGGCTACACCTTC
-,TRBJ2-2,-,TRBV29-1,CSVGKGYGGELFF,TGCAGTGTCGGGAAGGGGTACGGCGGGGAGCTGTTTTTT
-,TRBJ2-3,-,TRBV6-1,CASSDNPDKAQYF,TGTGCCAGCAGCGACAACCCGGACAAAGCGCAGTATTTT
once,TRBJ2-2,-,TRBV9,CASRETGVAGELFF,TGTGCCAGCAGGGAAACCGGGGTTGCCGGGGAGCTGTTTTTT
once,TRBJ1-2,-,TRBV13,CASSLAGSHGYTF,TGTGCCAGCAGCTTAGCTGGGTCGCATGGCTACACCTTC
-,TRBJ1-2,-,TRBV2,CASSPTTYGYTF,TGTGCCAGCAGCCCAACGACCTATGGCTACACCTTC